Following are 18 T cell receptor beta chains from one sample sequenced in a study of shared clonotypes between healthy human individuals. Clones were read by immunoSEQ multiplex PCR, and TCRdb kept only the in-frame ones, dropping some. The data hold around 2.5 million clones, with under 95% observed a single time. Sequenced input: naive CD4+ T cells from PBMCs. The subset here: CD45RA+ positively selected. The receptors come from a man in his late teens or twenties in good health. Some clones in this sample may be carry-over from other donors' samples.

This clone is a singleton in its sample. The chain is built from TRBV6-5 and TRBJ2-5; D uncertain. Per germline, CDR1 MNHEY and CDR2 SVGAGI. The CDR3 loop spans 13 amino acids. V lost 6 bases and J 4 bases, leaving 12 bases between the germline ends. The CDR3 bases are TGTGCCAGCAGACGGGTGGGGTTAGAGACCCAGTACTTC. Its protein is CASRRVGLETQYF.

Concerning this clone itself: The sample holds other DNA sequences that translate to the same CDR3. This sequence joins TRBV28 and TRBJ1-1; maybe TRBD1 (5 bases). CDR3 size: 14 residues. V was cut by 4 bases and J by 0 bases, with 9 bases left in between. Germline V gene sequence: CDR1 MDHEN, CDR2 SYDVKM. This chain's CDR3 is CASSSGGMNTEAFF. DNA for the CDR3: TGTGCCAGCAGTTCGGGGGGGATGAACACTGAAGCTTTCTTT.

The rearrangement joins TRBV1 to TRBJ1-5; TRBD1 is the table's D call, not checked against the DNA. TRBV1 is a known pseudogene. The CDR3 is made up of 13 amino acids. In DNA, the CDR3 is TGCACCACCCCCGCACAAAGCAATCAGCCCCAGCATTTT. It specifies CTTPAQSNQPQHF.

The chain joins TRBV19 to TRBJ1-1; TRBD1 agrees at 8 bases. The CDR3 is 14 residues long. The germline V gene has CDR1 LNHDA and CDR2 SQIVND (reference sequence). Losses at the gene ends were 5 bases for V and 6 bases for J; bases not matched to a gene: 8. The CDR3 reads CASSATGGTAEAFF. DNA for the CDR3: TGTGCCAGTAGTGCCACAGGGGGAACGGCTGAAGCTTTCTTT.

The chain recombines TRBV2 with TRBJ2-1, with 13 bases that match TRBD2. The CDR3 has 15 amino acids. From germline, CDR1 is SNHLY and CDR2 FYNNEI. Trimming at V came to 6 bases and at J to 3 bases, leaving 2 bases not matched to a gene. The CDR3 is CASRLAGGHYNEQFF. The CDR3 coding sequence is TGTGCCAGCAGACTAGCGGGAGGGCACTACAATGAGCAGTTCTTC. Full variable domain (remainder filled in from reference TRBV2 and TRBJ2-1): EPEVTQTPSHQVTQMGQEVILRCVPISNHLYFYWYRQILGQKVEFLVSFYNNEISEKSEIFDDQFSVERPDGSNFTLKIRSTKLEDSAMYFCASRLAGGHYNEQFFGPGTRLTVL.

The rearrangement joins TRBV11-1 to TRBJ1-1, with D possibly being TRBD1 (6 bases). The V and J ends lost 5 bases and 2 bases respectively, with 18 bases between them. Germline values: CDR1 SGHAT, CDR2 FQDESV (reference sequence). The CDR3 totals 16 residues. The CDR3 here is CASSPLGRGRNTEAFF. CDR3 DNA: TGTGCCAGCAGCCCCCTGGGCAGGGGACGAAACACTGAAGCTTTCTTT.

The J gene is TRBJ2-7, the V gene TRBV18; D remains ambiguous. Trimming cost V 6 bases and J 5 bases, with 32 bases left between them. CDR1 is KGHSH and CDR2 is LQKENI in the germline V gene. CDR3 size: 19 residues. CDR3 DNA: TGTGCCAGCTCCCCTGTCATTGTGGGTGCGGTCCCCGAAAGGGACGAGCAGTACTTC. It yields the protein CASSPVIVGAVPERDEQYF.

The gene calls are TRBV7-7 and TRBJ2-2; D is undetermined. This CDR3 comprises 13 residues. Germline V gene sequence: CDR1 SSHAT, CDR2 FNYEAQ (reference sequence). Trimming left V 2 bases short and J 5 bases short, with 6 bases between. The CDR3 DNA reads as TGTGCCAGCAGCTTAACCGGGACCGGGGAGCTGTTTTTT. It encodes CASSLTGTGELFF.

The CDR3 sequence: CSVGSKRGLAGTQYF. As DNA, the CDR3 is TGCAGCGTTGGGAGTAAAAGAGGACTAGCGGGAACGCAGTACTTC. The rearrangement links TRBV29-1 to TRBJ2-7; 12 bases match TRBD2. The CDR3 spans 15 residues. The V segment lost 4 bases and the J segment 9 bases; nucleotides outside the gene matches: 13. Germline V gene sequence: CDR1 SQVTM, CDR2 ANQGSEA.

This chain joins TRBV25-1 and TRBJ2-1; D is unclear. There are 16 residues in the CDR3. V was trimmed by 4 bases and J by 0 bases, leaving 13 bases between them. In germline, CDR1 is MGHDK, CDR2 SYGVNS. CDR3 sequence (DNA): TGTGCCAGCAGTGGCCTCGGAAGCAGCTCCTACAATGAGCAGTTCTTC. Translation: CASSGLGSSSYNEQFF.

This rearrangement joins TRBV9 to TRBJ1-2; 9 nucleotides agree with TRBD1. V trimming: 0 bases; J trimming: 4 bases; junction bases outside the gene matches: 4. CDR3 size: 15 residues. CDR1 and CDR2 (germline): SGDLS, YYNGEE. The CDR3 spells CASSVAQDRGYGYTF. The DNA for the CDR3 is TGTGCCAGCAGCGTAGCTCAGGACAGGGGCTATGGCTACACCTTC. The full variable domain, rest sourced from reference TRBV9 and TRBJ1-2, is DSGVTQTPKHLITATGQRVTLRCSPRSGDLSVYWYQQSLDQGLQFLIQYYNGEERAKGNILERFSAQQFPDLHSELNLSSLELGDSALYFCASSVAQDRGYGYTFGSGTRLTVV.

The rearrangement links TRBV28 to TRBJ2-2; D gene uncertain. V lost 4 bases to trimming and J lost 5 bases, with 11 bases between them. This CDR3 comprises 14 residues. In germline, CDR1 is MDHEN, CDR2 SYDVKM. For the CDR3, the DNA is TGTGCCAGCAGTTCCCCGGATACGACCGGGGAGCTGTTTTTT. This sequence encodes CASSSPDTTGELFF.

The J gene is TRBJ2-1, the V gene TRBV25-1; no clear D gene. The V end lost 5 bases, the J end lost 7 bases, and 18 bases lay between the germline ends. The CDR3 has 15 amino acids. Germline CDR1 is MGHDK and CDR2 is SYGVNS. Here the CDR3 reads CASSPPGLLGNEQFF. For the CDR3, the DNA is TGTGCCAGCAGTCCCCCTGGGCTCCTGGGGAATGAGCAGTTCTTC.

The genes are TRBV6-1 and TRBJ2-1, with 11 positions matching TRBD2. The CDR3 has 15 residues. The V and J ends lost 7 bases and 6 bases, in that order; junction bases with no gene match: 8. Per germline, CDR1 MNHNS and CDR2 SASEGT. The chain's CDR3 is CASTTSGSFRNEQFF. In DNA, the CDR3 is TGTGCCAGCACCACTAGCGGGAGTTTCCGCAATGAGCAGTTCTTC.

The chain has TRBV4-3 and TRBJ2-5; TRBD1 matches 9 bases. Matching the DNA end better, TRBJ2-7 makes the J call doubtful. Germline loops: CDR1 LGHNA, CDR2 YSLEER. This CDR3 is built from 14 residues. The CDR3 region is CASSQGQGAYEQYF. DNA of the CDR3: TGCGCCAGCAGCCAAGGACAGGGGGCCTACGAGCAGTACTTC.

Turning to this clone: This sample also contains other DNA sequences that code for the same CDR3. This chain's CDR3 is CASSLQGASEKLFF. The CDR3 bases are TGCGCCAGCAGCTTACAGGGGGCTTCTGAAAAACTGTTTTTT. The chain uses TRBV5-1 and TRBJ1-4; 9 nucleotides match TRBD1. The CDR3 length is 14 residues. V lost 2 bases and J lost 7; bases outside the gene matches: 3. Germline lookup yields CDR1 SGHRS and CDR2 YFSETQ.

The genes are TRBV6-1 and TRBJ1-2; tentative D call: TRBD1 (5 bases). The germline V gene has CDR1 MNHNS and CDR2 SASEGT. Trimming took off 10 bases at V and 2 bases at J, with 17 bases between the two ends. This CDR3 has 14 amino acids. Here the CDR3 reads CATLRDSLNYGYTF. The CDR3 DNA is TGTGCCACCCTCCGGGACTCTTTAAACTATGGCTACACCTTC.

The chain carries TRBV28 and TRBJ1-5; TRBD1 agrees at 7 bases. The V gene end was trimmed by 9 bases and the J gene end by 2 bases; junction bases not matched to a gene: 7. Germline lookup yields CDR1 MDHEN and CDR2 SYDVKM. The CDR3 has 14 residues. CDR3 sequence reads: CASNQGDRNQPQHF. The CDR3 region has the DNA TGTGCCAGTAACCAGGGGGATCGCAATCAGCCCCAGCATTTT.